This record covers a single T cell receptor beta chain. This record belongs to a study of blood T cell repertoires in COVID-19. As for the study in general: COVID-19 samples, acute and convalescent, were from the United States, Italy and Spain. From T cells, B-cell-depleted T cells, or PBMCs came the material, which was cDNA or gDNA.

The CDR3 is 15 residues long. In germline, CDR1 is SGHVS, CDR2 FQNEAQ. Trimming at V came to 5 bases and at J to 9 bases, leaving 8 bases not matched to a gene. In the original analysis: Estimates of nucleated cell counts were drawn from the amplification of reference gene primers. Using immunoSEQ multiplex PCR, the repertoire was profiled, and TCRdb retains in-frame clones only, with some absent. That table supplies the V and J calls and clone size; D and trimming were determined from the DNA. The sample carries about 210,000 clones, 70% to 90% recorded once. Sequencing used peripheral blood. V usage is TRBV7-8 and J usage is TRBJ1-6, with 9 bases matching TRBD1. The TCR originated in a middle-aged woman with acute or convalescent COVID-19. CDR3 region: CASSRGTGGFSPLHF. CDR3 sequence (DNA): TGTGCCAGCAGCCGAGGTACAGGGGGCTTTTCACCCCTCCACTTT.